A single T cell receptor (beta chain) is shown here with its context. The target antigen is unknown. Within the sample, other DNA sequences also encode this same CDR3. The sample is drawn from a study of OX40 agonist ivuxolimab in advanced cancers. Study-level background: Participants, roughly 80% male, averaged approximately 65 years of age, ranging from roughly 23 to 90. General study results and limits: CD8+ T cells were the subset that, on average, had more expanded clones than CD4+. Both CD4+ and CD8+ T cell populations in blood had undergone clonal expansion by week 6 at 0.1 to 3.0 mg/kg. Several nonresponders also turned out to have low normalized T-cell clonal expansion.

Generated by immunoSEQ multiplex PCR, the TCRdb table keeps only in-frame clones and is missing some. The table lists 51,000 or so clones, approximately 90% of them singletons. V lost 5 bases, J lost 1 base, and 11 bases lay in between. The CDR3 contains 14 residues. CDR1 is LNHDA, CDR2 SQIVND, per germline (reference sequence). This clonotype was sampled from an adult with an advanced solid tumor such as melanoma, head and neck, liver or kidney cancer. Here the sequenced sample was CD4+ or CD8+ T cells sorted from blood, taken in a trial of the OX40 agonist ivuxolimab. The J gene is TRBJ1-1, the V gene TRBV19, with D possibly TRBD1 on 5 matching bases. DNA for the CDR3: TGTGCCAGTAGTTTGGGACGGGGGAACACTGAAGCTTTCTTT. Amino acids: CASSLGRGNTEAFF.